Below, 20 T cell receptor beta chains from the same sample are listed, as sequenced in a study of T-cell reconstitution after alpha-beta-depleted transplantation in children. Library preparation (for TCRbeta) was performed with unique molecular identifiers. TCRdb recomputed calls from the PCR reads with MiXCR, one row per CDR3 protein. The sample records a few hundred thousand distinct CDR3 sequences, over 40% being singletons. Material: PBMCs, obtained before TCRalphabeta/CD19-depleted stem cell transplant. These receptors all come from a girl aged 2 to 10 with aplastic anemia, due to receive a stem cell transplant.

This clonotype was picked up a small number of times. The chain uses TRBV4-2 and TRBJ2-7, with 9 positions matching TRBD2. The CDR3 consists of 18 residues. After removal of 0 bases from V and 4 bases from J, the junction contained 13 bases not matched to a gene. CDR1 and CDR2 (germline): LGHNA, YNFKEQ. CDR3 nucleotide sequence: TGTGCCAGCAGCCAAGAAGCCTCTCTAGCGGGACGAGGTTACGAGCAGTACTTC. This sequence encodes CASSQEASLAGRGYEQYF.

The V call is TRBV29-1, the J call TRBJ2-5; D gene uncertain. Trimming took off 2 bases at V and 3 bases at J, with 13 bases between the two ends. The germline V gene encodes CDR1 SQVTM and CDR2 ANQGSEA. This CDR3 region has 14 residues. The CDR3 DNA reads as TGCAGCGTTGAACGGACCCGCACCGAAGAGACCCAGTACTTC. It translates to CSVERTRTEETQYF. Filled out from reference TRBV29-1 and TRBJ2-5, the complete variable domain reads SAVISQKPSRDICQRGTSLTIQCQVDSQVTMMFWYRQQPGQSLTLIATANQGSEATYESGFVIDKFPISRPNLTFSTLTVSNMSPEDSSIYLCSVERTRTEETQYFGPGTRLLVL.

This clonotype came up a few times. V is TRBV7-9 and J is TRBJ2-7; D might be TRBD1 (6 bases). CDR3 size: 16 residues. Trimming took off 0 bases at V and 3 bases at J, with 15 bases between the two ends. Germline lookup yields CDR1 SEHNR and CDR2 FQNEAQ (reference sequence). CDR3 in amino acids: CASSLAGQRRIYEQYF. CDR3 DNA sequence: TGTGCCAGCAGCTTAGCCGGACAGAGGCGCATCTACGAGCAGTACTTC.

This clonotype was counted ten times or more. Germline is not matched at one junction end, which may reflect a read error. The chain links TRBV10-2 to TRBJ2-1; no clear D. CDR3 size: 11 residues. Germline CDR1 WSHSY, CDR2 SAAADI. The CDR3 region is CASSDLLERFF. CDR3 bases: TGCGCCAGCAGTGATCTCCTAGAGCGGTTCTTC.

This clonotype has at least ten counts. The chain's CDR3 is CASTFGWGTDTQYF. CDR3 nucleotide sequence: TGTGCCAGCACCTTTGGCTGGGGCACAGATACGCAGTATTTT. V usage is TRBV7-2 and J usage is TRBJ2-3, with D hard to call. Germline CDR1 reads SGHTA; CDR2 reads FQGNSA. Trimming removed 7 bases from V and 1 base from J, with 12 bases in between. There are 14 residues in the CDR3.

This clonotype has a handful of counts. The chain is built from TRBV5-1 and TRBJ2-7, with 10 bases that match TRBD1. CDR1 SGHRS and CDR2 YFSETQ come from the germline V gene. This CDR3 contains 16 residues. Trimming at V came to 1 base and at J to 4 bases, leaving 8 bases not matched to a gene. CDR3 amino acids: CASSLSTDRGSYEQYF. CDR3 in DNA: TGCGCCAGCAGCTTGAGTACGGACAGGGGGTCGTACGAGCAGTACTTC.

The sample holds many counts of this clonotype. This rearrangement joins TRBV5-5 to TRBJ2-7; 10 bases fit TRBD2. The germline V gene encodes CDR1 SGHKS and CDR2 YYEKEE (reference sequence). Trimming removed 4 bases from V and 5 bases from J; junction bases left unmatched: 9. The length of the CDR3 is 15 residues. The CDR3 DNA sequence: TGTGCCAGCAGCCCCCTAGCGGGAGTGAAGCACGAGCAGTACTTC. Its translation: CASSPLAGVKHEQYF.

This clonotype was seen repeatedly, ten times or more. The CDR3 sequence: CASSQAIADSSYEQYF. In DNA form, the CDR3 reads TGTGCCAGCAGCCAAGCGATAGCGGATAGCTCCTACGAGCAGTACTTC. This chain links TRBV4-2 with TRBJ2-7; possibly TRBD2 for D (6 bases). The CDR3 length is 16 residues. Trimming took off 1 base at V and 0 bases at J, with 13 bases between the two ends. The germline V gene encodes CDR1 LGHNA and CDR2 YNFKEQ.

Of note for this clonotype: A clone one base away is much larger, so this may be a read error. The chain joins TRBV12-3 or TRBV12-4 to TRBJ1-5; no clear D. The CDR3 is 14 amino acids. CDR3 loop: CTSSLKSSNQPQHF. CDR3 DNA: TGTACCAGCAGTTTAAAGAGTAGCAATCAGCCCCAGCATTTT.

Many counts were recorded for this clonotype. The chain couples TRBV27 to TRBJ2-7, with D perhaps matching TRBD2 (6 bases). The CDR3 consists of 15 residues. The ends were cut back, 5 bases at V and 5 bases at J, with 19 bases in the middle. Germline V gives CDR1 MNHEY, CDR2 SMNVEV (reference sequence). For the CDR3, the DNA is TGTGCCAGCAGTGGTCCGGGACTCACGGTCCACGAGCAGTACTTC. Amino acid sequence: CASSGPGLTVHEQYF.

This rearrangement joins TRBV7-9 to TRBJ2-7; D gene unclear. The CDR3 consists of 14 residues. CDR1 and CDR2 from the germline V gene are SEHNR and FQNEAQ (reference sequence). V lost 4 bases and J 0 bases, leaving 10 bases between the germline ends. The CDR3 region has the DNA TGTGCCAGCAGCTCCGACTGGAGCTCCTACGAGCAGTACTTC. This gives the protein CASSSDWSSYEQYF.

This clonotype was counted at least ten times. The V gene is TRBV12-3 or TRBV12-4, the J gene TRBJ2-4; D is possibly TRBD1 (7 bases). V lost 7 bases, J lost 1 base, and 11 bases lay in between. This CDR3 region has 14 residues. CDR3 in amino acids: CASTAGQAKNIQYF. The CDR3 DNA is TGTGCCAGCACCGCGGGACAGGCCAAAAACATTCAGTACTTC.

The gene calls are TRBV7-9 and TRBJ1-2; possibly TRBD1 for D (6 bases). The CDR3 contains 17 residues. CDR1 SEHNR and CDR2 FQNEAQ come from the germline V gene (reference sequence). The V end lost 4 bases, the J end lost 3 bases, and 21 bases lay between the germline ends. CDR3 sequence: CASSSLADSHSDYGYTF. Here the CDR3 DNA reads TGTGCCAGCAGCTCGTTGGCGGACAGTCACTCTGACTATGGCTACACCTTC.

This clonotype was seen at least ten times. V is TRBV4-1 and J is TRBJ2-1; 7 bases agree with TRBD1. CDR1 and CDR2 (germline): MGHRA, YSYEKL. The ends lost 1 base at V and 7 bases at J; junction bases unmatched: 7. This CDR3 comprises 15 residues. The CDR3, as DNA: TGCGCCAGCAGCCAAGGGACAGGATATCGAAATGAGCAGTTCTTC. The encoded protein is CASSQGTGYRNEQFF.

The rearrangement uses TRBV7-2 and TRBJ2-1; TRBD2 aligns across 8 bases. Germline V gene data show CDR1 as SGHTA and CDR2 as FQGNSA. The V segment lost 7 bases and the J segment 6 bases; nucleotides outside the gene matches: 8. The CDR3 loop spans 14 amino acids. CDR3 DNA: TGTGCCAGCACCATATTAGCGGGATTCAATGAGCAGTTCTTC. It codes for CASTILAGFNEQFF.

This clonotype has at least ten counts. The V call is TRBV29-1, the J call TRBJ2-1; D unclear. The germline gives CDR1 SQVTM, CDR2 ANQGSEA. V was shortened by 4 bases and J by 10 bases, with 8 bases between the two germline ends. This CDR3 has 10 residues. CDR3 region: CSVVHGEQFF. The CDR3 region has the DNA TGCAGCGTTGTCCACGGGGAGCAGTTCTTC.

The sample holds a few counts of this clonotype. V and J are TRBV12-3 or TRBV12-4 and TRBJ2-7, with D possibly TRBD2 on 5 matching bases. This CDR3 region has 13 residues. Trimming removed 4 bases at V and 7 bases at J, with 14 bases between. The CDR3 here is CASSSYEGWEQYF. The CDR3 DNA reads TGTGCCAGCAGTTCCTACGAGGGATGGGAGCAGTACTTC.

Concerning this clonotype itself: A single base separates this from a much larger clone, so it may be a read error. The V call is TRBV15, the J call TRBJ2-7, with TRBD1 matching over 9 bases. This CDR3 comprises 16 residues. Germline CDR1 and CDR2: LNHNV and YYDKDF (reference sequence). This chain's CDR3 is CATSRNRGRRTYELYF. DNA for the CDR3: TGTGCCACCAGCAGAAACAGGGGGCGGCGGACCTACGAGCTGTACTTC. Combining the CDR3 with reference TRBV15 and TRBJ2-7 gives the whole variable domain DAMVIQNPRYQVTQFGKPVTLSCSQTLNHNVMYWYQQKSSQAPKLLFHYYDKDFNNEADTPDNFQSRRPNTSFCFLDIRSPGLGDTAMYLCATSRNRGRRTYELYFGPGTRLTVT.

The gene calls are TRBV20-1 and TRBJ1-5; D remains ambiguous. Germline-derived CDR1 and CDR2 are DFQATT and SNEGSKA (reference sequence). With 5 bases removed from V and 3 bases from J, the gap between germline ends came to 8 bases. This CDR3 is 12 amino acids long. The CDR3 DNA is TGCAGTGCTCAGGTCGACAATCAGCCCCAGCATTTT. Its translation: CSAQVDNQPQHF.

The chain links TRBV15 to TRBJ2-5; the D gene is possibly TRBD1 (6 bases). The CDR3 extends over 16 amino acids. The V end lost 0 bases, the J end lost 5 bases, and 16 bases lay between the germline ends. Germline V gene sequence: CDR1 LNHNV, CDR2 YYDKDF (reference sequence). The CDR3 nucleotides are TGTGCCACCAGCAGAGATACCTCTGGGGGCGGGGAGACCCAGTACTTC. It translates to CATSRDTSGGGETQYF. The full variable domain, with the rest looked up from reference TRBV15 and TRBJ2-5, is DAMVIQNPRYQVTQFGKPVTLSCSQTLNHNVMYWYQQKSSQAPKLLFHYYDKDFNNEADTPDNFQSRRPNTSFCFLDIRSPGLGDTAMYLCATSRDTSGGGETQYFGPGTRLLVL.